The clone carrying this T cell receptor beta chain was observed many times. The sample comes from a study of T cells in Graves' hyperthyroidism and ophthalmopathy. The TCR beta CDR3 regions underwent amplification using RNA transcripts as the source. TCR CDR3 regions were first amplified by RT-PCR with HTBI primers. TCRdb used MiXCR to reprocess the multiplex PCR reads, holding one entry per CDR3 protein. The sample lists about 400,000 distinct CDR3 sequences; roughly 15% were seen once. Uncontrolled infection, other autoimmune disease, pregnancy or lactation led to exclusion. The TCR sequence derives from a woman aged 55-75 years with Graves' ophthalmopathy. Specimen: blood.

CDR3 sequence: CASSSAREQYF. The CDR3 DNA is TGTGCCAGCAGTTCGGCCCGAGAGCAGTACTTC. The chain has TRBV12-3 or TRBV12-4 and TRBJ2-7; D is unresolved. Trimming removed 4 bases at V and 7 bases at J, with 8 bases between. The CDR3 has 11 residues.